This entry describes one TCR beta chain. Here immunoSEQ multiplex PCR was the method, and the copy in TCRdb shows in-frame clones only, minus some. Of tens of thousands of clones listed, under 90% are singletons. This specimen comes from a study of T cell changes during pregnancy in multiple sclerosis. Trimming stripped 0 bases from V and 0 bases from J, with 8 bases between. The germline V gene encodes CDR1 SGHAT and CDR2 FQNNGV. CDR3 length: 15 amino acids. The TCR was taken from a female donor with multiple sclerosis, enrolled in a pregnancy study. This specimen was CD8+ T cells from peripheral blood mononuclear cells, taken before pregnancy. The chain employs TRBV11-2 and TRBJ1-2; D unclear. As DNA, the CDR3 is TGTGCCAGCAGCTTAGAGCGGGCCCCTAACTATGGCTACACCTTC. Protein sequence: CASSLERAPNYGYTF.